This is a list of T cell receptor beta chains from one sample in a study of T-cell memory formation after mild COVID-19. TCRdb redid the calling of the 5' RACE reads with MiXCR, one entry per CDR3 protein. The repertoire holds approximately 290,000 distinct CDR3 sequences, with just under 20% as singletons. The sequenced material came from PBMCs or a T cell subset sorted from them (not recorded which). Receptors were obtained from a man in his late teens or twenties who had mild COVID-19 (a few samples of this study predate the infection). Cell type and time point are not known. Each CDR3 is given with its conserved first and last residue. A D gene is named only where the DNA matches it firmly. A row's size may be missing; if present it is once, few, many or a size class.

>TRBD2|.|TRBV27|TRBJ2-3
CASNRLAGVTDTQYF
TGTGCCAGCAACAGGCTAGCGGGGGTCACAGATACGCAGTATTTT
>.|.|TRBV6-2/TRBV6-3|TRBJ1-1
CASTDTAMNTEAFF
TGTGCCAGCACCGACACCGCCATGAACACTGAAGCTTTCTTT
>.|.|TRBV29-1|TRBJ2-3
CSVDPGARDTQYF
TGCAGCGTTGACCCAGGGGCGCGGGATACGCAGTATTTT
>.|.|TRBV6-5|TRBJ1-3
CASSYSGPGPGNTIYF
TGTGCCAGCAGTTACTCAGGACCAGGCCCTGGAAACACCATATATTTT
>TRBD1|.|TRBV4-2|TRBJ2-2
CASSTRQGARGGELFF
TGTGCCAGCAGCACTCGACAGGGGGCGCGGGGCGGGGAGCTGTTTTTT
>TRBD1|.|TRBV3-1|TRBJ2-5
CASSQAGTAQETQYF
TGTGCCAGCAGCCAGGCAGGGACAGCTCAAGAGACCCAGTACTTC
>.|.|TRBV24-1|TRBJ2-3
CATSDLSGLGAPDTQYF
TGTGCCACCAGTGATTTGTCGGGTTTGGGGGCCCCAGATACGCAGTATTTT
>.|few|TRBV11-3|TRBJ2-5
CASSLDGAGEETQYF
TGTGCCAGCAGCTTAGATGGAGCAGGAGAAGAGACCCAGTACTTC
>.|once|TRBV5-5|TRBJ2-7
CASSFNEAYEQYF
TGTGCCAGCAGCTTTAACGAAGCCTACGAGCAGTACTTC
>TRBD2|.|TRBV5-1|TRBJ2-3
CASRGLSGTSGVPSTDTQYF
TGCGCCAGCAGGGGCCTCTCCGGGACTAGCGGGGTGCCGAGCACAGATACGCAGTATTTT
>.|few|TRBV5-1|TRBJ1-4
CASSKTDEKLFF
TGCGCCAGCAGCAAGACAGATGAAAAACTGTTTTTT
>.|many|TRBV6-1|TRBJ1-6
CASSGPAGRIRSYNSPLHF
TGTGCCAGCAGTGGACCGGCGGGGCGAATAAGATCCTATAATTCACCCCTCCACTTT
>TRBD1|.|TRBV18|TRBJ1-1
CASSPRPGTGGSGEAFF
TGTGCCAGCTCACCACGTCCCGGGACAGGGGGAAGTGGTGAAGCTTTCTTT
>.|few|TRBV12-3/TRBV12-4|TRBJ1-5
CASSLTGLEPQHF
TGTGCCAGCAGTTTAACAGGTTTGGAGCCCCAGCATTTT
>.|many|TRBV20-1|TRBJ1-2
CSARDYRLYGYTF
TGCAGTGCTAGAGATTACAGGCTCTATGGCTACACCTTC
>TRBD1|.|TRBV7-2|TRBJ2-1
CASSVDRDWDEQFF
TGTGCCAGCAGCGTGGACAGGGACTGGGATGAGCAGTTCTTC
>TRBD1|.|TRBV5-1|TRBJ1-5
CASSEGTGLYQPQHF
TGCGCCAGCAGCGAAGGGACAGGGCTTTATCAGCCCCAGCATTTT
>.|.|TRBV10-1|TRBJ2-3
CASSEGRDTTDTQYF
TGCGCCAGCAGTGAGGGAAGGGACACTACGGATACGCAGTATTTT
>TRBD2|few|TRBV18|TRBJ2-5
CASSPSGKETQYF
TGTGCCAGCTCACCAAGCGGGAAAGAGACCCAGTACTTC
>TRBD1|.|TRBV19|TRBJ1-1
CASKDRGHTEAFF
TGTGCCAGTAAGGACAGGGGTCACACTGAAGCTTTCTTT
>.|few|TRBV4-3|TRBJ1-1
CASSQRGATDGKAFF
TGCGCCAGCAGCCAAAGGGGGGCTACAGACGGGAAAGCTTTCTTT
>TRBD2|once|TRBV7-2|TRBJ2-1
CASSLGGLVNEQFF
TGTGCCAGCAGCTTAGGGGGACTAGTAAATGAGCAGTTCTTC
>.|many|TRBV20-1|TRBJ2-5
CSAGRGGATFGTQYF
TGCAGTGCTGGGCGTGGGGGGGCCACGTTCGGGACCCAGTACTTC
>.|.|TRBV19|TRBJ2-3
CGTRGDTQYF
TGTGGGACGCGGGGAGATACGCAGTATTTT
>.|.|TRBV20-1|TRBJ1-5
CSATGGGLLGNQPQHF
TGCAGTGCTACTGGGGGCGGACTATTAGGCAATCAGCCCCAGCATTTT
>TRBD1|.|TRBV6-2/TRBV6-3|TRBJ1-2
CASGDRENYGYTF
TGTGCCAGCGGGGACAGGGAGAACTATGGCTACACCTTC
>.|.|TRBV7-9|TRBJ2-3
CASSLALDAPSTDTQYF
TGTGCCAGCAGCTTAGCCTTGGACGCCCCTAGCACAGATACGCAGTATTTT
>.|.|TRBV4-1|TRBJ2-7
CASSQGTSGEQYF
TGCGCCAGCAGCCAAGGGACCTCCGGGGAGCAGTACTTC
>TRBD1|many|TRBV5-1|TRBJ2-5
CASSGGQGAETQYF
TGCGCCAGCAGCGGGGGACAGGGTGCGGAGACCCAGTACTTC
>.|few|TRBV12-3/TRBV12-4|TRBJ2-1
CASSLGQSSSYNEQFF
TGTGCCAGCAGTTTAGGACAGTCGAGCTCCTACAATGAGCAGTTCTTC
>TRBD1|few|TRBV29-1|TRBJ1-1
CSADTGTVNTEAFF
TGCAGCGCGGATACCGGGACAGTGAACACTGAAGCTTTCTTT
>TRBD1|.|TRBV2|TRBJ2-2
CASSRTGTGELFF
TGTGCCAGCAGTCGGACAGGGACCGGGGAGCTGTTTTTT
>.|.|TRBV4-2|TRBJ1-4
CASSRGLEKLFF
TGTGCCAGCAGCCGAGGACTTGAAAAACTGTTTTTT
>TRBD1|few|TRBV12-3/TRBV12-4|TRBJ1-2
CASSFYRTGGYTF
TGTGCCAGCAGTTTCTACAGGACAGGAGGGTACACCTTC
>.|few|TRBV6-6|TRBJ2-1
CASSWGPSYNEQFF
TGTGCCAGCAGTTGGGGCCCTTCCTACAATGAGCAGTTCTTC
>.|once|TRBV6-1|TRBJ2-1
CASSEMQGGYNEQFF
TGTGCCAGCAGTGAAATGCAGGGGGGGTACAATGAGCAGTTCTTC
>.|.|TRBV9|TRBJ2-6
CASSVVPGANVLTF
TGTGCCAGCAGCGTAGTCCCTGGGGCCAACGTCCTGACTTTC
>.|few|TRBV6-2/TRBV6-3|TRBJ1-1
CASSYPTGAGARLNTEAFF
TGTGCCAGCAGTTACCCCACGGGGGCGGGGGCCCGGCTGAACACTGAAGCTTTCTTT
>.|many|TRBV5-1|TRBJ2-3
CASSLGGEDTQYF
TGCGCCAGCAGCTTGGGGGGGGAAGATACGCAGTATTTT
>TRBD2|many|TRBV4-1|TRBJ2-3
CASSQAGGLDTQYF
TGCGCCAGCAGCCAAGCGGGGGGATTAGATACGCAGTATTTT